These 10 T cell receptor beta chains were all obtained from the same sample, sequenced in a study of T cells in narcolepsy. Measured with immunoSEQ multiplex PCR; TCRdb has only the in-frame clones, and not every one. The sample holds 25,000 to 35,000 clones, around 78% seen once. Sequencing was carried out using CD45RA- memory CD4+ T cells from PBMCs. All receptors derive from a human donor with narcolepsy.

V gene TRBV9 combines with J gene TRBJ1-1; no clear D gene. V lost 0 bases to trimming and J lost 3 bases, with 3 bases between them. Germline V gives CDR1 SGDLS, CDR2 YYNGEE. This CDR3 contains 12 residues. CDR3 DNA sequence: TGTGCCAGCAGCGTAGGTGACACTGAAGCTTTCTTT. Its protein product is CASSVGDTEAFF.

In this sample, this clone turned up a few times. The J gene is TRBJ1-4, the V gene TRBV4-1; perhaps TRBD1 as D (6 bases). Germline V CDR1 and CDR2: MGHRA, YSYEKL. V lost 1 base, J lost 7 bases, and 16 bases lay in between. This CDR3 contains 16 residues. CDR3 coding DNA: TGCGCCAGCAGCCAAGGCCGTTGGGGGCGAGGTGAAAAACTGTTTTTT. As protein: CASSQGRWGRGEKLFF.

This CDR3 is CASSLATGWKAGKEYF. The CDR3 DNA reads as TGCGCCAGCAGCTTGGCCACAGGGTGGAAAGCGGGGAAAGAGTACTTC. The gene calls are TRBV5-1 and TRBJ2-5, with D tentatively TRBD2 (7 bases). This CDR3 spans 16 amino acids. Between the trimmed V and J ends, which lost 0 bases and 12 bases, there was a span of 24 bases. The germline V gene encodes CDR1 SGHRS and CDR2 YFSETQ. Complete variable domain (other parts from reference TRBV5-1 and TRBJ2-5): KAGVTQTPRYLIKTRGQQVTLSCSPISGHRSVSWYQQTPGQGLQFLFEYFSETQRNKGNFPGRFSGRQFSNSRSEMNVSTLELGDSALYLCASSLATGWKAGKEYFGPGTRLLVL.

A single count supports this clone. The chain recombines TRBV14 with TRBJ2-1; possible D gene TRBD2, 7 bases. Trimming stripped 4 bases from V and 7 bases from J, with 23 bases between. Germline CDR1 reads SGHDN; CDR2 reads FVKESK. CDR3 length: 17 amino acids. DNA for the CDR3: TGTGCCAGCAGCCGGGGGCTAGGGACTACTCGGGGAAATGAGCAGTTCTTC. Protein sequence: CASSRGLGTTRGNEQFF.

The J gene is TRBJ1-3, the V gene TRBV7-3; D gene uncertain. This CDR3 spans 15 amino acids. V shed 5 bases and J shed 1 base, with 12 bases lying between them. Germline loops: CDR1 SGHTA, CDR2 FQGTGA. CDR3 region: CASSPQSGSGNTIYF. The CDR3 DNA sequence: TGTGCCAGCAGCCCACAGTCGGGATCTGGAAACACCATATATTTT. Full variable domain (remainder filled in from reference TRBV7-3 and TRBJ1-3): GAGVSQTPSNKVTEKGKYVELRCDPISGHTALYWYRQSLGQGPEFLIYFQGTGAADDSGLPNDRFFAVRPEGSVSTLKIQRTERGDSAVYLCASSPQSGSGNTIYFGEGSWLTVV.

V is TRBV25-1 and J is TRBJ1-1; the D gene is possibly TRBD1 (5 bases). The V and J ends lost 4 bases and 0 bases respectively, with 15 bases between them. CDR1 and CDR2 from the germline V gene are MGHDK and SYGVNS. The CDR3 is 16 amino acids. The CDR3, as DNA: TGTGCCAGCAGTGGGGGGTGGGGGAGCTTGAACACTGAAGCTTTCTTT. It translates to CASSGGWGSLNTEAFF.

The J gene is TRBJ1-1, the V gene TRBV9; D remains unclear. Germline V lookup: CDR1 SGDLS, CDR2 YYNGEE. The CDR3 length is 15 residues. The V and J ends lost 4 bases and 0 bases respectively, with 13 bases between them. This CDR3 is CASSSSAVMNTEAFF. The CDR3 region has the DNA TGTGCCAGCAGCTCATCGGCGGTCATGAACACTGAAGCTTTCTTT.

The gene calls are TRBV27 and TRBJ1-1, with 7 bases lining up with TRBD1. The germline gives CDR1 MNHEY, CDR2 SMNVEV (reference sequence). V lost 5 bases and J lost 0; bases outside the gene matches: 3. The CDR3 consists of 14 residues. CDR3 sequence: CASSPDRVNTEAFF. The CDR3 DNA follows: TGTGCCAGCAGTCCTGACAGGGTGAACACTGAAGCTTTCTTT.

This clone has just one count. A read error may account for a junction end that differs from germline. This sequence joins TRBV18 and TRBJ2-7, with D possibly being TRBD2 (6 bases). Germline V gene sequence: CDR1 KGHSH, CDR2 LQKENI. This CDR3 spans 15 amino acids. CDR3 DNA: TGTGCCAGCTCATCACCCTTCGCGGGGTCCCACGAGCAGTACTTC. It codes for CASSSPFAGSHEQYF. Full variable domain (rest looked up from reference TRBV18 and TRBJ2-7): NAGVMQNPRHLVRRRGQEARLRCSPMKGHSHVYWYRQLPEEGLKFMVYLQKENIIDESGMPKERFSAEFPKEGPSILRIQQVVRGDSAAYFCASSSPFAGSHEQYFGPGTRLTVT.

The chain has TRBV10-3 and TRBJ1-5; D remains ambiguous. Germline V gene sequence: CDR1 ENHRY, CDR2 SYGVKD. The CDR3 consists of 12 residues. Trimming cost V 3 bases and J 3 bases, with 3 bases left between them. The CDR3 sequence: CAISETNQPQHF. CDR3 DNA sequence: TGTGCCATCAGTGAAACCAATCAGCCCCAGCATTTT.